This T cell receptor beta chain emerged from a study of blood T cell repertoires in COVID-19. Profiling relied on immunoSEQ multiplex PCR, and the TCRdb table lists in-frame clones only, not all of them. The sample has 170,000 or so clones, around 73% seen once. The CDR3 contains 14 residues. V was clipped by 2 bases and J by 5 bases, with 13 bases between them. The germline V gene encodes CDR1 MNHEY and CDR2 SVGAGI. The rearrangement links TRBV6-5 to TRBJ2-7, with D maybe TRBD2 (6 bases). The sample taken for sequencing was PBMCs or T cells enriched from blood (not recorded which). The sequence was obtained from a woman aged 50 to 60 who had recovered from COVID-19. The CDR3, as DNA: TGTGCCAGCAGTTACGCGGGGACCGCGGACGAGCAGTACTTC. Encoded protein: CASSYAGTADEQYF.